These 30 T cell receptor beta chains were all obtained from the same sample, sequenced in a study of identical twins. TCRdb ran MiXCR on the 5' RACE reads and lists one entry per CDR3 protein. The repertoire holds roughly 1.6 million distinct CDR3 sequences, with roughly 35% as singletons. The sample consisted of cord blood. The receptors come from a newborn girl in good health.

This clonotype has more than one count but fewer than ten. V and J are TRBV5-5 and TRBJ1-4, with TRBD1 matching over 8 bases. J gave up 3 bases and V 4 bases, and 14 bases lay outside the gene matches. CDR3 length: 18 residues. The germline gives CDR1 SGHKS, CDR2 YYEKEE (reference sequence). CDR3 in amino acids: CASSHRPGQAKANEKLFF. The CDR3 DNA sequence: TGTGCCAGCAGCCATCGTCCGGGACAGGCAAAGGCTAATGAAAAACTGTTTTTT. Full variable domain (outside the CDR3, taken from reference TRBV5-5 and TRBJ1-4): DAGVTQSPTHLIKTRGQQVTLRCSPISGHKSVSWYQQVLGQGPQFIFQYYEKEERGRGNFPDRFSARQFPNYSSELNVNALLLGDSALYLCASSHRPGQAKANEKLFFGSGTQLSVL.

This clonotype was picked up many times. The J gene is TRBJ2-7, the V gene TRBV28; tentative D call: TRBD2 (6 bases). The CDR3 contains 17 residues. V lost 3 bases and J 5 bases, leaving 23 bases between the germline ends. CDR1 and CDR2 from the germline V gene are MDHEN and SYDVKM. The DNA for the CDR3 is TGTGCCAGCAGTTTTCGGGAGATAGGTTTTTCCCTGCACGAGCAGTACTTC. This codes for CASSFREIGFSLHEQYF.

The V and J genes are TRBV11-2 and TRBJ1-2, with D possibly being TRBD1 (5 bases). V was pared by 0 bases and J by 6 bases, with 11 bases between. The CDR3 spans 14 residues. Germline V gene data show CDR1 as SGHAT and CDR2 as FQNNGV. CDR3 protein: CASSLDWSGHGYTF. In nucleotides, the CDR3 is TGTGCCAGCAGCTTAGATTGGTCGGGGCATGGCTACACCTTC.

This clonotype appeared a few times. The chain has TRBV5-1 and TRBJ2-7; 9 bases line up with TRBD2. The trim removed 1 base at V and 3 bases at J, leaving 5 bases unmatched. Germline assignment: CDR1 SGHRS and CDR2 YFSETQ. This CDR3 spans 15 amino acids. Here the CDR3 reads CASSLIAGENYEQYF. The CDR3 DNA is TGCGCCAGCAGCTTGATAGCGGGAGAAAACTACGAGCAGTACTTC.

The chain links TRBV18 to TRBJ2-7; 9 bases agree with TRBD2. Unmatched junction bases numbered 6, after V lost 2 bases and J lost 1 base. The germline gives CDR1 KGHSH, CDR2 LQKENI. The CDR3 sequence is 16 residues long. The CDR3 DNA sequence: TGTGCCAGCTCACCAAGTCAGCGGGGGGCGTCCTACGAGCAGTACTTC. This sequence encodes CASSPSQRGASYEQYF.

This clonotype was observed a few times. The chain has TRBV4-1 and TRBJ2-1; TRBD2 matches 7 bases. CDR1 is MGHRA, CDR2 YSYEKL, per germline. After removal of 3 bases from V and 0 bases from J, the junction contained 2 bases not matched to a gene. This CDR3 region has 15 residues. Here the CDR3 reads CASSQLAVSYNEQFF. The CDR3 DNA reads as TGCGCCAGCAGCCAGCTAGCGGTCTCCTACAATGAGCAGTTCTTC.

This sequence joins TRBV3-1 and TRBJ1-1; D ambiguous. The CDR3 extends over 11 amino acids. Between the trimmed V and J ends, which lost 1 base and 7 bases, there was a span of 4 bases. Per the germline V gene, CDR1 is LGHDT and CDR2 is YNNKEL (reference sequence). The CDR3 loop is CASSQASEAFF. The CDR3 DNA is TGTGCCAGCAGCCAAGCAAGTGAAGCTTTCTTT.

This clonotype was counted a few times. The chain couples TRBV2 to TRBJ2-1; 9 nucleotides match TRBD1. The CDR3 spans 21 residues. V shed 2 bases, J shed 4 bases, and the junction held 21 bases outside the gene matches. From germline, CDR1 is SNHLY and CDR2 FYNNEI. Here the CDR3 DNA reads TGTGCCAGCAGTGAAAACAGTGACCTGCGGACAGGGGTCGGCGGGTACAATGAGCAGTTCTTC. Its translation is CASSENSDLRTGVGGYNEQFF.

This sequence joins TRBV5-1 and TRBJ2-1; D unclear. The CDR3 runs to 14 residues. Trimming left V 2 bases short and J 7 bases short, with 13 bases between. Germline V CDR1 and CDR2: SGHRS, YFSETQ. This CDR3 reads CASSLSHINNEQFF. The CDR3 coding sequence is TGCGCCAGCAGCTTATCCCACATAAATAATGAGCAGTTCTTC. The variable domain in full, with the rest retrieved from reference TRBV5-1 and TRBJ2-1, is KAGVTQTPRYLIKTRGQQVTLSCSPISGHRSVSWYQQTPGQGLQFLFEYFSETQRNKGNFPGRFSGRQFSNSRSEMNVSTLELGDSALYLCASSLSHINNEQFFGPGTRLTVL.

The chain recombines TRBV4-2 with TRBJ2-5; D could derive from TRBD1 or TRBD2 (5 bases each). The germline V gene has CDR1 LGHNA and CDR2 YNFKEQ. The CDR3 contains 17 residues. The V gene lost 0 bases and the J gene lost 5 bases, with 19 bases spanning the gap. For the CDR3, the DNA is TGTGCCAGCAGCCAAGATGTGAATAGCTGGTGGGGGGAGACCCAGTACTTC. It codes for CASSQDVNSWWGETQYF.

This clonotype was counted only a few times. The chain combines TRBV4-2 with TRBJ1-2, with D hard to call. The V gene lost 1 base and the J gene lost 4 bases, with 10 bases spanning the gap. The CDR3 length is 14 residues. From germline, CDR1 is LGHNA and CDR2 YNFKEQ. Written as DNA, the CDR3 is TGTGCCAGCAGCCAAGTAGTTGAGGGCTATGGCTACACCTTC. The encoded protein is CASSQVVEGYGYTF.

This clonotype was seen only a few times. The V gene is TRBV10-3, the J gene TRBJ2-5; the D call may be TRBD1 or TRBD2 (5 bases each). This CDR3 has 16 residues. CDR1 is ENHRY, CDR2 SYGVKD, per germline. The germline V and J ends were trimmed by 0 bases and 2 bases, with 13 bases remaining between them. CDR3 in amino acids: CAISESRGSLQETQYF. CDR3 bases: TGTGCCATCAGTGAGTCGAGGGGCAGCTTACAAGAGACCCAGTACTTC.

The rearrangement links TRBV27 to TRBJ1-4; 7 bases map to TRBD1. Trimming took 6 bases from V and 4 from J; bases not matched to a gene: 11. Germline V gene lookup returns CDR1 MNHEY and CDR2 SMNVEV (reference sequence). The CDR3 loop spans 16 amino acids. The chain's CDR3 is CASRNRRGRNNEKLFF. Written as DNA, the CDR3 is TGTGCCAGCAGAAACCGGAGGGGGCGGAATAATGAAAAACTGTTTTTT.

A few counts support this clonotype. The V and J genes are TRBV20-1 and TRBJ2-1, with D possibly being TRBD2 (6 bases). This CDR3 is built from 14 residues. The V end was cut by 5 bases, the J end by 2 bases, with 13 bases between. In germline, CDR1 is DFQATT, CDR2 SNEGSKA (reference sequence). The CDR3 reads CSAPGTFTYNEQFF. CDR3 nucleotides: TGCAGTGCTCCTGGGACTTTTACCTACAATGAGCAGTTCTTC.

This clonotype was observed a few times. J is TRBJ2-7 and V is TRBV4-2, with TRBD2 identical over 11 bases. J gave up 2 bases and V 3 bases, and 3 bases lay outside the gene matches. The germline V gene encodes CDR1 LGHNA and CDR2 YNFKEQ. This CDR3 region has 15 residues. CDR3 loop: CASSQRLAGTYEQYF. Here the CDR3 DNA reads TGTGCCAGCAGCCAGAGACTAGCGGGGACCTACGAGCAGTACTTC.

In its sample, this clonotype was seen once. This rearrangement joins TRBV2 to TRBJ2-3, with TRBD2 matching over 10 bases. Germline values: CDR1 SNHLY, CDR2 FYNNEI. The CDR3 is 16 residues long. Germline trimming cut 6 bases from V and 0 bases from J; bases unmatched to any gene: 6. DNA of the CDR3: TGTGCCAGCAGCGGGACTAGCGAGCTCAGCACAGATACGCAGTATTTT. This codes for CASSGTSELSTDTQYF.

The V call is TRBV5-6, the J call TRBJ2-1, with D possibly TRBD2 on 6 matching bases. CDR3 length equals 16 residues. The V and J ends lost 1 base and 7 bases respectively, with 18 bases between them. Germline V gene data show CDR1 as SGHDT and CDR2 as YYEEEE. This chain's CDR3 is CASSLSGWRESNEQFF. Here the CDR3 DNA reads TGTGCCAGCAGCTTGTCCGGGTGGCGGGAATCGAATGAGCAGTTCTTC.

This clonotype was recorded a few times. The V and J genes are TRBV20-1 and TRBJ2-5; D not certain. The CDR3 length is 14 residues. V lost 3 bases and J lost 4, with 15 bases in between. From germline, CDR1 is DFQATT and CDR2 SNEGSKA (reference sequence). In nucleotides, the CDR3 is TGCAGTGCTAGCCGCTTACGGGTGGGAGAGACCCAGTACTTC. This sequence encodes CSASRLRVGETQYF.

V and J are TRBV10-3 and TRBJ2-1; TRBD2 matches 10 bases. Losses at the gene ends were 4 bases for V and 5 bases for J; bases not matched to a gene: 5. CDR3 length equals 15 residues. Germline V CDR1 and CDR2: ENHRY, SYGVKD. The chain's CDR3 is CAISGSGGLNNEQFF. The CDR3 DNA reads as TGTGCCATCAGTGGTAGCGGGGGGCTGAACAATGAGCAGTTCTTC.

V is TRBV19 and J is TRBJ1-4, with 8 bases matching TRBD1. This CDR3 spans 15 amino acids. V gave up 9 bases and J gave up 0 bases; unmatched junction bases: 6. The V gene's germline CDR1 is LNHDA and CDR2 SQIVND (reference sequence). CDR3 residues: CASGQGYTTNEKLFF. CDR3 in DNA: TGTGCCAGCGGACAGGGTTATACAACTAATGAAAAACTGTTTTTT.

This chain uses TRBV12-3 or TRBV12-4 with TRBJ2-7, with TRBD2 identical over 8 bases. The CDR3 loop spans 17 amino acids. With 5 bases clipped from V and 4 bases from J, the junction kept 16 bases outside the gene matches. This CDR3 reads CASSPSVTGGPSYEQYF. CDR3 coding DNA: TGTGCCAGCAGTCCCTCGGTGACGGGAGGGCCCTCGTACGAGCAGTACTTC.

The CDR3 DNA reads TGCGCCAGCAGATCGGCCACAGATACGCAGTATTTT. It yields the protein CASRSATDTQYF. This chain links TRBV5-1 with TRBJ2-3, with D unresolved. V shed 5 bases and J shed 2 bases, with 6 bases lying between them. Germline V gene sequence: CDR1 SGHRS, CDR2 YFSETQ. The CDR3 covers 12 residues.

Only a few counts were recorded for this clonotype. The chain has TRBV7-2 and TRBJ1-2; 9 bases map to TRBD1. The CDR3 extends over 14 amino acids. Germline V CDR1 and CDR2: SGHTA, FQGNSA. J lost 6 bases, V lost 4 bases, and 6 bases had no gene match. CDR3 protein: CASSSRTGADGYTF. CDR3 sequence (DNA): TGTGCCAGCAGCTCCCGGACAGGGGCTGATGGCTACACCTTC.

In its sample, this clonotype was seen many times. The chain recombines TRBV20-1 with TRBJ2-7; D call uncertain. Between the trimmed V and J ends, which lost 0 bases and 0 bases, there was a span of 6 bases. The CDR3 loop spans 13 amino acids. Germline V gives CDR1 DFQATT, CDR2 SNEGSKA (reference sequence). CDR3 nucleotides: TGCAGTGCTAGAGATGGCAGCTCCTACGAGCAGTACTTC. This codes for CSARDGSSYEQYF.

This rearrangement joins TRBV7-8 to TRBJ2-1, with 10 nucleotides matching TRBD2. The V segment lost 3 bases and the J segment 4 bases; nucleotides outside the gene matches: 3. The CDR3 is 15 residues long. Per germline, CDR1 SGHVS and CDR2 FQNEAQ. DNA for the CDR3: TGTGCCAGCAGCTTGGGACTAGCGCATTACAATGAGCAGTTCTTC. It specifies CASSLGLAHYNEQFF.

The V and J genes are TRBV5-1 and TRBJ2-1; 10 bases map to TRBD2. V trimming: 1 base; J trimming: 2 bases; junction bases outside the gene matches: 3. The CDR3 totals 16 residues. The germline V gene has CDR1 SGHRS and CDR2 YFSETQ. This CDR3 is CASSLRSGRAYNEQFF. CDR3 coding DNA: TGCGCCAGCAGCTTGAGGAGCGGGAGGGCCTACAATGAGCAGTTCTTC.

The chain employs TRBV20-1 and TRBJ2-7; 7 bases align to TRBD2. Germline V gene data show CDR1 as DFQATT and CDR2 as SNEGSKA (reference sequence). This CDR3 is 12 amino acids long. The V gene end was trimmed by 2 bases and the J gene end by 6 bases; junction bases not matched to a gene: 4. CDR3: CSARSTSREQYF. The CDR3 DNA follows: TGCAGTGCTAGATCGACTAGCCGCGAGCAGTACTTC.

This clonotype was found many times. The chain recombines TRBV27 with TRBJ2-4; D might be TRBD1 (6 bases). Germline V gene lookup returns CDR1 MNHEY and CDR2 SMNVEV (reference sequence). The V end was cut by 3 bases, the J end by 6 bases, with 12 bases between. This CDR3 region has 14 residues. In DNA, the CDR3 is TGTGCCAGCAGTTTCTTCAGGGGTGCAAACATTCAGTACTTC. It yields the protein CASSFFRGANIQYF.

This clonotype was found a few times. V and J are TRBV6-5 and TRBJ1-5, with 10 bases fitting TRBD1. CDR3 size: 16 residues. The V and J ends lost 4 bases and 0 bases, in that order; junction bases with no gene match: 3. CDR1 MNHEY and CDR2 SVGAGI come from the germline V gene. CDR3 DNA: TGTGCCAGCAGTTCGGGGACAGGGGATAGCAATCAGCCCCAGCATTTT. Translated, it gives CASSSGTGDSNQPQHF.

Turning to this clonotype: At one boundary the junction diverges from the germline segment, which might be a read error. This chain links TRBV3-1 with TRBJ1-3, with D possibly TRBD1 on 6 matching bases. The CDR3 has 14 amino acids. Germline CDR1 LGHDT, CDR2 YNNKEL (reference sequence). CDR3 bases: TGTGCCAGCAGCCCGGACAGCTCTGGAAACACCTTATATTTT. It codes for CASSPDSSGNTLYF.